This TCR beta chain comes out of a study of T-cell reconstitution after alpha-beta-depleted transplantation in children. The V gene end was trimmed by 2 bases and the J gene end by 4 bases; junction bases not matched to a gene: 8. From germline, CDR1 is LGHDT and CDR2 YNNKEL (reference sequence). The CDR3 has 15 residues. During its preparation, the TCRbeta library received unique molecular identifiers. TCRdb analysed the PCR reads with MiXCR anew, one entry per CDR3 protein. The sample contains about 870,000 distinct CDR3 sequences, roughly 16% of which appear only once. This material consisted of PBMCs, mostly from graft donor cells, taken 360 days after TCRalphabeta/CD19-depleted stem cell transplant. This receptor was identified in a male patient under 18 who had a stem cell transplant for acute lymphoblastic leukemia, so the T cells may come from the graft donor. The chain employs TRBV3-1 and TRBJ2-7, with TRBD2 identical over 7 bases. Here the CDR3 DNA reads TGTGCCAGCAGCCAAACAGGAATGGGAGGGTACGAGCAGTACTTC. It specifies CASSQTGMGGYEQYF.